Presented here are 31 T cell receptor beta chains from one specimen sequenced in a study of blood T cell repertoires in COVID-19. TCRdb keeps only in-frame clones here, not all; method: immunoSEQ multiplex PCR. Of over 200,000 clones in the sample, around nine tenths were seen once. Sequences were obtained from peripheral blood. The receptors shown here come from a woman aged 55-70 years with acute or convalescent COVID-19.

The V and J genes are TRBV27 and TRBJ1-3; the D is unclear. V was clipped by 8 bases and J by 4 bases, with 6 bases between them. Germline loops: CDR1 MNHEY, CDR2 SMNVEV (reference sequence). The CDR3 is 11 residues long. In DNA form, the CDR3 reads TGTGCCAGCGGCCGCGGAAACACCATATATTTT. Translated: CASGRGNTIYF.

The gene calls are TRBV10-1 and TRBJ1-1; D might be TRBD1 (6 bases). The CDR3 spans 14 residues. The germline V gene has CDR1 WNHNN and CDR2 SYGVQD (reference sequence). With 6 bases removed from V and 11 bases from J, the gap between germline ends came to 22 bases. The CDR3, as DNA: TGCGCCAGCAGCCCAAACCCGGCAGGGGCTGGGGCTTTCTTT. As protein: CASSPNPAGAGAFF.

CDR3 nucleotide sequence: TGTGCCAGCAGTTTAAGGGGCGGGATTCATCCCCAGCATTTT. Protein sequence: CASSLRGGIHPQHF. This sequence joins TRBV28 and TRBJ1-5; TRBD1 might be the D (5 bases). Germline V gene lookup returns CDR1 MDHEN and CDR2 SYDVKM. The CDR3 length is 14 residues. Trimming removed 2 bases from V and 10 bases from J, with 15 bases in between. Full variable domain (missing parts from reference TRBV28 and TRBJ1-5): DVKVTQSSRYLVKRTGEKVFLECVQDMDHENMFWYRQDPGLGLRLIYFSYDVKMKEKGDIPEGYSVSREKKERFSLILESASTNQTSMYLCASSLRGGIHPQHFGDGTRLSIL.

This clone was seen a single time. Here the CDR3 DNA reads TGTGCCAGCAGCCCCCGGGTGGCGGGAGGTCACGCAGATACGCAGTATTTT. Protein product: CASSPRVAGGHADTQYF. This chain joins TRBV7-2 and TRBJ2-3, with 8 bases lining up with TRBD2. V was pared by 5 bases and J by 4 bases, with 14 bases of the junction left unmatched. The CDR3 totals 17 residues. The germline gives CDR1 SGHTA, CDR2 FQGNSA.

The chain links TRBV7-9 to TRBJ2-7, with TRBD1 as a possible D gene (6 bases). CDR1 is SEHNR and CDR2 is FQNEAQ in the germline V gene (reference sequence). Deletions cut 4 bases from V and 5 bases from J, with 15 bases between. The CDR3 loop spans 14 amino acids. CDR3 residues: CASSSQRGIDEQYF. The CDR3 DNA sequence: TGTGCCAGCAGCTCCCAAAGGGGGATAGACGAGCAGTACTTC.

V gene TRBV9 combines with J gene TRBJ1-3, with D maybe TRBD1 (6 bases). Germline V gene sequence: CDR1 SGDLS, CDR2 YYNGEE. V lost 7 bases, J lost 3 bases, and 11 bases lay in between. The CDR3 is 13 amino acids. CDR3 DNA: TGTGCCAGCGGCCAGGGGAATGGAAACACCATATATTTT. Translated, it gives CASGQGNGNTIYF.

V is TRBV6-5 and J is TRBJ1-2, with TRBD1 identical over 7 bases. CDR1 and CDR2 (germline): MNHEY, SVGAGI. V shed 6 bases, J shed 4 bases, and the junction held 8 bases outside the gene matches. The length of the CDR3 is 14 residues. The CDR3 DNA follows: TGTGCCAGCAGACCACGACAGGGCAGCTATGGCTACACCTTC. Translated, it gives CASRPRQGSYGYTF.

The chain is built from TRBV10-1 and TRBJ2-1; 7 bases line up with TRBD1. The ends lost 4 bases at V and 3 bases at J; junction bases unmatched: 6. The CDR3 spans 15 residues. The V gene's germline CDR1 is WNHNN and CDR2 SYGVQD (reference sequence). In DNA form, the CDR3 reads TGCGCCAGCAGTGGATACAGGGGCCTCTACAATGAGCAGTTCTTC. Translated: CASSGYRGLYNEQFF.

The V call is TRBV6-2 or TRBV6-3, the J call TRBJ1-5, with TRBD1 identical over 7 bases. The junction had 3 bases not matched to a gene; V was cut back by 3 bases and J by 1 base. The CDR3 has 15 amino acids. Germline lookup yields CDR1 MNHEY and CDR2 SVGEGT. CDR3 bases: TGTGCCAGCAGTTATTTAGGGGGCAGCAATCAGCCCCAGCATTTT. Amino acids: CASSYLGGSNQPQHF.

This clone was counted once. J is TRBJ2-5 and V is TRBV4-3, with 11 bases lining up with TRBD2. Germline V lookup: CDR1 LGHNA, CDR2 YSLEER. V shed 0 bases, J shed 2 bases, and the junction held 11 bases outside the gene matches. This CDR3 is built from 19 residues. The CDR3 DNA is TGCGCCAGCAGCCAAGATCCCCCTAGCGGGAGGAGGGGTCAAGAGACCCAGTACTTC. It codes for CASSQDPPSGRRGQETQYF.

The chain employs TRBV24-1 and TRBJ1-1, with 9 bases aligning to TRBD1. Germline V lookup: CDR1 KGHDR, CDR2 SFDVKD. V was clipped by 7 bases and J by 7 bases; unmatched bases: 6. This CDR3 contains 13 residues. The CDR3 protein is CATRDTGGGEAFF. Here the CDR3 DNA reads TGTGCCACCAGAGATACAGGGGGCGGTGAAGCTTTCTTT.

The chain is built from TRBV10-3 and TRBJ2-1; 11 bases agree with TRBD2. Trimming cost V 6 bases and J 4 bases; bases outside gene matches: 5. Germline lookup yields CDR1 ENHRY and CDR2 SYGVKD. The CDR3 contains 15 residues. CDR3 loop: CAISSGTSGYNEQFF. The CDR3 DNA is TGTGCCATCAGCTCCGGGACTAGCGGTTACAATGAGCAGTTCTTC.

The rearrangement joins TRBV7-9 to TRBJ1-2, with 11 positions matching TRBD1. CDR1 is SEHNR and CDR2 is FQNEAQ in the germline V gene (reference sequence). With V trimmed by 5 bases and J by 3 bases, 8 bases remained unmatched. CDR3 length: 16 residues. This CDR3 reads CASSPPGTGGDYGYTF. Here the CDR3 DNA reads TGTGCCAGCAGCCCCCCCGGGACAGGGGGTGACTATGGCTACACCTTC.

The rearrangement uses TRBV24-1 and TRBJ2-7; 9 bases are a match to TRBD2. Germline values: CDR1 KGHDR, CDR2 SFDVKD. With V trimmed by 6 bases and J by 3 bases, 8 bases remained unmatched. The CDR3 is 15 residues long. The CDR3 loop reads CATSLGLAGIYEQYF. The DNA of the CDR3 is TGTGCCACCAGTCTTGGGCTAGCGGGAATCTACGAGCAGTACTTC.

This clone was counted a single time. The chain employs TRBV30 and TRBJ1-4; maybe TRBD1 (5 bases). V was pared by 4 bases and J by 8 bases, with 14 bases between. The CDR3 covers 13 residues. The germline CDR1 and CDR2 sequences are GTSNPN and SVGIG (reference sequence). Here the CDR3 DNA reads TGTGCCTGGAATTACGGGGGTGGAGAAAAACTGTTTTTT. It specifies CAWNYGGGEKLFF. Filled out from reference TRBV30 and TRBJ1-4, the complete variable domain reads SQTIHQWPATLVQPVGSPLSLECTVEGTSNPNLYWYRQAAGRGLQLLFYSVGIGQISSEVPQNLSASRPQDRQFILSSKKLLLSDSGFYLCAWNYGGGEKLFFGSGTQLSVL.

This chain uses TRBV7-3 with TRBJ2-1, with TRBD1 matching over 9 bases. Germline CDR1 reads SGHTA; CDR2 reads FQGTGA. The CDR3 totals 15 residues. Trimming took 5 bases from V and 2 from J; bases not matched to a gene: 4. CDR3 sequence: CASSVRDRAYNEQFF. The CDR3 DNA is TGTGCCAGCAGCGTCCGGGACAGGGCCTACAATGAGCAGTTCTTC. Full variable domain (missing parts from reference TRBV7-3 and TRBJ2-1): GAGVSQTPSNKVTEKGKYVELRCDPISGHTALYWYRQSLGQGPEFLIYFQGTGAADDSGLPNDRFFAVRPEGSVSTLKIQRTERGDSAVYLCASSVRDRAYNEQFFGPGTRLTVL.

The V call is TRBV18, the J call TRBJ1-5; TRBD1 agrees at 12 bases. Germline loops: CDR1 KGHSH, CDR2 LQKENI. CDR3 length equals 15 residues. V gave up 4 bases and J gave up 6 bases; unmatched junction bases: 4. The CDR3 DNA sequence: TGTGCCAGCTCACTGGGACAGGGGGCGATTCAGCCCCAGCATTTT. This codes for CASSLGQGAIQPQHF.

This chain uses TRBV2 with TRBJ2-3; 9 nucleotides align to TRBD1. J was trimmed by 3 bases and V by 4 bases; bases with no gene match: 5. Per germline, CDR1 SNHLY and CDR2 FYNNEI. The CDR3 contains 15 residues. The CDR3, as DNA: TGTGCCAGCAGTGGACAGGGGGGGGATACAGATACGCAGTATTTT. Residues: CASSGQGGDTDTQYF.

This chain links TRBV28 with TRBJ2-7; 14 bases line up with TRBD2. The length of the CDR3 is 16 residues. Per the germline V gene, CDR1 is MDHEN and CDR2 is SYDVKM. Germline trimming cut 7 bases from V and 7 bases from J; bases unmatched to any gene: 12. For the CDR3, the DNA is TGTGCCAGCACCTCCCTGGGGACTAGCGGGAGAGGGGAGCAGTACTTC. It encodes CASTSLGTSGRGEQYF.

J is TRBJ1-3 and V is TRBV30; D is unclear. The CDR3 runs to 11 residues. Per germline, CDR1 GTSNPN and CDR2 SVGIG (reference sequence). CDR3 region: CGQTTGNTIYF. CDR3 bases: TGTGGGCAGACAACTGGAAACACCATATATTTT. The complete variable domain, with remaining parts taken from reference TRBV30 and TRBJ1-3, reads SQTIHQWPATLVQPVGSPLSLECTVEGTSNPNLYWYRQAAGRGLQLLFYSVGIGQISSEVPQNLSASRPQDRQFILSSKKLLLSDSGFYLCGQTTGNTIYFGEGSWLTVV.

V usage is TRBV7-3 and J usage is TRBJ1-2; 10 bases map to TRBD1. The CDR3 runs 16 residues. The germline gives CDR1 SGHTA, CDR2 FQGTGA. V was clipped by 5 bases and J by 4 bases; unmatched bases: 10. In nucleotides, the CDR3 is TGTGCCAGCAGCCCAGACAGGGGGCGACTTCCCTATGGCTACACCTTC. This sequence encodes CASSPDRGRLPYGYTF.

V usage is TRBV9 and J usage is TRBJ1-1; 9 bases map to TRBD1. The germline gives CDR1 SGDLS, CDR2 YYNGEE. Unmatched junction bases numbered 4, after V lost 2 bases and J lost 8 bases. There are 13 residues in the CDR3. CDR3 DNA: TGTGCCAGCAGCGTTCTGGACAGGGGAGAAGCTTTCTTT. Its translation: CASSVLDRGEAFF.

The V and J genes are TRBV11-2 and TRBJ1-1; D may be TRBD1 (6 bases). The ends were cut back, 5 bases at V and 4 bases at J, with 20 bases in the middle. The germline gives CDR1 SGHAT, CDR2 FQNNGV. This CDR3 is built from 16 residues. The CDR3 sequence is CASSPLWGRLGTEAFF. CDR3 sequence (DNA): TGTGCCAGCAGCCCCCTCTGGGGGCGCCTGGGCACTGAAGCTTTCTTT.

The rearrangement joins TRBV19 to TRBJ1-1; D is perhaps TRBD1 (6 bases). CDR1 is LNHDA, CDR2 SQIVND, per germline (reference sequence). Trimming pared 5 bases from V and 4 bases from J, leaving 14 bases between. The CDR3 is 14 amino acids. The CDR3 reads CASSPGGAATEAFF. The CDR3 DNA sequence: TGTGCCAGTAGTCCTGGGGGGGCTGCCACTGAAGCTTTCTTT.

V usage is TRBV19 and J usage is TRBJ1-2, with 7 bases fitting TRBD1. This CDR3 spans 17 amino acids. Germline values: CDR1 LNHDA, CDR2 SQIVND (reference sequence). V was clipped by 2 bases and J by 4 bases; unmatched bases: 13. This CDR3 is CASSIRGHGTASYGYTF. The CDR3 DNA reads TGTGCCAGTAGTATAAGGGGACACGGGACAGCCTCCTATGGCTACACCTTC.

The genes are TRBV11-2 and TRBJ2-1; D perhaps matches TRBD1 (5 bases). The CDR3 is made up of 14 amino acids. Trimming shortened V by 0 bases and J by 4 bases, and 7 bases separated the two germline ends. CDR1 and CDR2 from the germline V gene are SGHAT and FQNNGV. For the CDR3, the DNA is TGTGCCAGCAGCTTAGAGGACATTTACAATGAGCAGTTCTTC. Its protein is CASSLEDIYNEQFF. Complete variable domain (other parts from reference TRBV11-2 and TRBJ2-1): EAGVAQSPRYKIIEKRQSVAFWCNPISGHATLYWYQQILGQGPKLLIQFQNNGVVDDSQLPKDRFSAERLKGVDSTLKIQPAKLEDSAVYLCASSLEDIYNEQFFGPGTRLTVL.

The chain uses TRBV5-1 and TRBJ1-1; 12 bases fit TRBD1. The V gene's germline CDR1 is SGHRS and CDR2 YFSETQ. The CDR3 loop spans 16 amino acids. J gave up 0 bases and V 7 bases, and 7 bases lay outside the gene matches. The CDR3 sequence is CASHEGQGAMNTEAFF. DNA for the CDR3: TGCGCCAGCCACGAGGGACAGGGGGCGATGAACACTGAAGCTTTCTTT.

The chain carries TRBV6-5 and TRBJ1-2, with unresolved D. The CDR3 has 14 residues. V lost 6 bases, J lost 8 bases, and 19 bases lay in between. Per germline, CDR1 MNHEY and CDR2 SVGAGI. This CDR3 reads CASRPTLREAGYTF. DNA of the CDR3: TGTGCCAGCAGGCCTACGCTCCGGGAGGCCGGCTACACCTTC.

This clone has just one count. This chain connects TRBV4-1 to TRBJ1-5; D uncertain. There are 13 residues in the CDR3. CDR1 MGHRA and CDR2 YSYEKL come from the germline V gene. V was cut by 0 bases and J by 11 bases, with 11 bases left in between. This CDR3 is CASSQDHGLAQHF. CDR3 sequence (DNA): TGCGCCAGCAGCCAAGATCATGGGCTGGCCCAGCATTTT.

The rearrangement joins TRBV7-9 to TRBJ1-2; D is unresolved. V lost 5 bases, J lost 0 bases, and 4 bases lay in between. The CDR3 is 12 residues long. Germline CDR1 is SEHNR and CDR2 is FQNEAQ (reference sequence). Here the CDR3 reads CASSPTNYGYTF. The CDR3 coding sequence is TGTGCCAGCAGCCCCACTAACTATGGCTACACCTTC.

This chain links TRBV6-2 or TRBV6-3 with TRBJ1-2; 7 bases are shared with TRBD1. The ends lost 6 bases at V and 8 bases at J; junction bases unmatched: 12. The CDR3 has 14 residues. CDR1 is MNHEY and CDR2 is SVGEGT in the germline V gene. The CDR3 here is CASSRGQRLGGYTF. The DNA of the CDR3 is TGTGCCAGCAGCCGGGGACAGAGGCTTGGCGGCTACACCTTC.